Sequencing of this TCR beta chain was carried out in a study of T cells in localized non-small cell lung cancer. Study conclusions and caveats: Of the tissues analyzed, uninvolved adjacent lung showed maximal T cell clonality, greater than tumor.

TCRdb's table, derived via immunoSEQ multiplex PCR, lists solely in-frame clones and lacks some. Of around 40,000 clones listed, around 86% are singletons. With 0 bases removed from V and 4 bases from J, the gap between germline ends came to 15 bases. The CDR3 is 16 residues long. Germline CDR1 reads LGHNA; CDR2 reads YSLEER. A word on this clone: Its target is unknown.

The TCR was taken from a man between 40 and 70 years old with stage I lung adenocarcinoma. The sample in question was peripheral blood, obtained before any cancer treatment. The chain is built from TRBV4-3 and TRBJ1-2; unclear D gene. The CDR3 loop is CASSQDGRGESYGYTF. CDR3 nucleotides: TGCGCCAGCAGCCAAGATGGCCGGGGTGAAAGCTATGGCTACACCTTC.